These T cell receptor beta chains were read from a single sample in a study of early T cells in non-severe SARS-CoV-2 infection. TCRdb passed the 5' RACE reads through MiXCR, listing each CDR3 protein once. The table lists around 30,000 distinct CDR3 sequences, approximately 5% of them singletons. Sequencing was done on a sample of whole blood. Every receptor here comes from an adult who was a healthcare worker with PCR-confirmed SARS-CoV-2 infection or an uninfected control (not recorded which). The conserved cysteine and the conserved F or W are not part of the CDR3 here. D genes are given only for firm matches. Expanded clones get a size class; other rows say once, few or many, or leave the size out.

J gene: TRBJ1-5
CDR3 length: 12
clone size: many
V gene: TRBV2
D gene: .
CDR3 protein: ASSEETLNQPQH

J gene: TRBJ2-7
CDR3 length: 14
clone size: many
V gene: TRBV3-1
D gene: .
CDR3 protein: ASSQWSGLAPYEQY

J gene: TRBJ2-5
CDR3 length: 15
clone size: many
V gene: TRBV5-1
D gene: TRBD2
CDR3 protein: ASSLSPTASGGETQY

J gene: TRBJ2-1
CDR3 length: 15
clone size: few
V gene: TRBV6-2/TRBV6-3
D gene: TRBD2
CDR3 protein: ASWGLAGGSSYNEQF

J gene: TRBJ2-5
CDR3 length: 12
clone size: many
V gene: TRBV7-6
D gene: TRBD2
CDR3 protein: ASSLGGGQETQY

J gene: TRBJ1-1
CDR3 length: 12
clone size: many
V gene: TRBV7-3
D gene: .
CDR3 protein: ASRSGRDGTEAF

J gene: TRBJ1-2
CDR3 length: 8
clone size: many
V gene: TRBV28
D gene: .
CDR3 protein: ATRGNGYT

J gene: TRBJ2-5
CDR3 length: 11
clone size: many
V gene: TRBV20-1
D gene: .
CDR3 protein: SARSPYIETQY

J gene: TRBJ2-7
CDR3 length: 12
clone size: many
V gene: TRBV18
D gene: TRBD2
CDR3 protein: ASSPPGLADEQY

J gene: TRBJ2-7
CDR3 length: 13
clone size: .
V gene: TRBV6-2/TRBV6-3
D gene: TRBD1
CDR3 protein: ASSKQGAKTYEQY

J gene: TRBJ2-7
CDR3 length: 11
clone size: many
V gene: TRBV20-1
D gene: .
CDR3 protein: SARDPDSYEQY

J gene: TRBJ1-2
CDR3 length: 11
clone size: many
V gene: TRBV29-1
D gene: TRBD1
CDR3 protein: SVGTGRHYGYT

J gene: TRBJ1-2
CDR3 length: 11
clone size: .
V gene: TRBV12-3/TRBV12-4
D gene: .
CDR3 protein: ASRPSGGGGYT

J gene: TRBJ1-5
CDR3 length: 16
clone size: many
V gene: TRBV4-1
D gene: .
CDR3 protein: ASSQDDQNRDFYQPQH

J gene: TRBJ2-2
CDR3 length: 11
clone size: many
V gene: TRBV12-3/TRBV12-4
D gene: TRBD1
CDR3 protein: ASSPGGTGELF

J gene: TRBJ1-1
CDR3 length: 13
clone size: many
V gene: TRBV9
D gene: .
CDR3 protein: ASSVTSSQGTEAF

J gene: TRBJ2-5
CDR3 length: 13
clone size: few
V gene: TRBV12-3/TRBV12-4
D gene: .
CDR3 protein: ASRLLGPQEETQY

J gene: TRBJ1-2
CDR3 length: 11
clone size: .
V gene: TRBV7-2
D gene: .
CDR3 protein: ASSQDPKRSYT

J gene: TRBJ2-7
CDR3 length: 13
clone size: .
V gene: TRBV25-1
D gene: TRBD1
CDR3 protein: ASSGSNRGRYEQY

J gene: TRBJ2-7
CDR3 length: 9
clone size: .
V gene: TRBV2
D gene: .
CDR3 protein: ASSATYEQY

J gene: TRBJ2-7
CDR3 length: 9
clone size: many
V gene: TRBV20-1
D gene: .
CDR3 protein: SAPLSHEQY

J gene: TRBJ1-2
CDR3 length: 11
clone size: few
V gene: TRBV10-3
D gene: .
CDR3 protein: AISEDKFYGYT

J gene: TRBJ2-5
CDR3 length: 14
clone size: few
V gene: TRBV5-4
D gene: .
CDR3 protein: ASSPSGTARGETQY

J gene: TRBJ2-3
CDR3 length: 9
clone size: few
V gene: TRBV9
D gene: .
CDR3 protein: ASSVEDTQY

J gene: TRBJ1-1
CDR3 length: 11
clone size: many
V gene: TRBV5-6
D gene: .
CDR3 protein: ASSFELNTEAF

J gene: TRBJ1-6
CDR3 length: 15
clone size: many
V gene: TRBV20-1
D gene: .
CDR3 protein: SARDQRTSSYNSPLH

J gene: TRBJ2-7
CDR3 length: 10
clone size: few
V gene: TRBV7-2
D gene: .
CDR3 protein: ASSFPPAAAH

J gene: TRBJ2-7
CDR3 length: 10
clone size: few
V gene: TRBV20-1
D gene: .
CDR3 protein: SATGHHYEQY

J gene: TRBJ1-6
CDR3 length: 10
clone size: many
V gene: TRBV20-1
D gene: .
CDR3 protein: SARPQNSPLH

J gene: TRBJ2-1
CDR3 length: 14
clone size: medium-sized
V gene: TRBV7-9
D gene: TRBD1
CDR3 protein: ASSSKGLTGSSEQF

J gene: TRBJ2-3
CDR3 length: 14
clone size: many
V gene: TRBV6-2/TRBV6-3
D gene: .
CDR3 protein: ASRRLQAGAGDTQY

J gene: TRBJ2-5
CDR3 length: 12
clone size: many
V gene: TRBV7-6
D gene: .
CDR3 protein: ASSFSHIGETQY

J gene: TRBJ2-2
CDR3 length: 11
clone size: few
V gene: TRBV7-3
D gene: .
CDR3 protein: ASSKGTTGELF

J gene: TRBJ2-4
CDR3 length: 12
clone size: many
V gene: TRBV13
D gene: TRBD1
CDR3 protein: ASSRGQVKNIQY

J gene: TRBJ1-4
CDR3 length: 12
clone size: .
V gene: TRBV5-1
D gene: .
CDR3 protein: ASSLRADNEKLF

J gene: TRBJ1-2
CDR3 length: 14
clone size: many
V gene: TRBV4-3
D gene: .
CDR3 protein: ASSQGDGSLNYGYT

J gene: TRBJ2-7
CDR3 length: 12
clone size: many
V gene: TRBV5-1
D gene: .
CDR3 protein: ASSPDTSFGEQY

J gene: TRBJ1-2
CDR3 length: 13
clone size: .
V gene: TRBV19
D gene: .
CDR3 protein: ASSDRQNRVYGYT

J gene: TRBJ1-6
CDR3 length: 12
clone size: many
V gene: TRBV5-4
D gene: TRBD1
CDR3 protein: ASSFNRGGSPLH

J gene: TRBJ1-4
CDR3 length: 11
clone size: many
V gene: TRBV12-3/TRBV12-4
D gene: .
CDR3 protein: ASSAPGGEKLF

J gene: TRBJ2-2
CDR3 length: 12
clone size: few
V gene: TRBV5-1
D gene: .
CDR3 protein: ASSALENTGELF

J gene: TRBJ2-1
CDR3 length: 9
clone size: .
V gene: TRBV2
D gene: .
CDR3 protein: ASSAYTLKF

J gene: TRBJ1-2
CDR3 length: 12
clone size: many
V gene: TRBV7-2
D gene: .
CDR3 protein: ASILDGGYGGYT

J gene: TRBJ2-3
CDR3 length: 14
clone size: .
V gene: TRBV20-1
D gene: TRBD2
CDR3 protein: SARDLQRDHRDTQY

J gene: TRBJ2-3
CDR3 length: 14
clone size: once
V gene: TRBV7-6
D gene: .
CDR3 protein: ASSPLGGGTTDTQY